The text below deals with one T cell receptor beta chain. Antigen: not known. This entry is derived from a study of T cell responses to AZD1222 COVID-19 vaccine. Study-wide points: Dominant at 160-218 and 743-854, vaccine-associated CD4 TCRs also spanned spike. Spike-specific TCR breadth and depth grew following two AZD1222 doses. White British people made up most donors, females outnumbered males, and clonal diversity was possibly underestimated. Seropositivity was recorded at baseline in only 6 or 7 AZD1222 recipients.

This CDR3 is built from 15 residues. CDR1 is MNHEY and CDR2 is SVGAGI in the germline V gene. Germline trimming cut 7 bases from V and 4 bases from J; bases unmatched to any gene: 6. Here immunoSEQ multiplex PCR was the method, and the copy in TCRdb shows in-frame clones only, minus some. The sample lists approximately 140,000 clones; 90% were seen once. The clonotype comes from an adult in good health. The chain links TRBV6-5 to TRBJ2-2; 10 nucleotides match TRBD2. Sequenced here: peripheral blood, sampled on day 0 of AZD1222 vaccination. The CDR3 protein is CASTPGLAATGELFF. The CDR3 nucleotides are TGTGCCAGCACCCCCGGACTAGCGGCCACCGGGGAGCTGTTTTTT.